This record covers a single T cell receptor (beta chain). The data belong to a study of cytomegalovirus exposure and HLA in healthy donors. The PCR had 60 Vbeta and 13 Jbeta primers. Generated by immunoSEQ multiplex PCR, the TCRdb table keeps only in-frame clones and is missing some. Seen here are over 130,000 clones, 70% to 80% observed once, and the top ten hold about 4%. With 0 bases clipped from V and 6 bases from J, the junction kept 11 bases outside the gene matches. Germline loops: CDR1 LGHNA, CDR2 YNFKEQ. CDR3 size: 18 residues. V and J are TRBV4-2 and TRBJ2-2; TRBD2 aligns across 9 bases. Sequencing was carried out using PBMCs. This clonotype was obtained from a human donor in good health. This CDR3 is CASSQEDSTSGGPGELFF. Here the CDR3 DNA reads TGTGCCAGCAGCCAAGAAGATTCGACTAGCGGTGGGCCCGGGGAGCTGTTTTTT.